This paragraph reports one TCR beta chain. Sequencing was performed with immunoSEQ multiplex PCR; in TCRdb, only in-frame clones are kept and a portion is missing. Among 90,000 to 150,000 clones listed, approximately 89% were seen once. This sample is part of a study of control samples from healthy donors and cancer patients. In germline, CDR1 is SGHNT, CDR2 YENEEA. The CDR3 covers 13 residues. V lost 2 bases to trimming and J lost 2 bases, with 6 bases between them. The clonotype was recovered from a man aged 40-49 years in good health. The sequenced sample was blood. The chain combines TRBV11-3 with TRBJ1-2; D remains ambiguous. CDR3 nucleotides: TGTGCCAGCAGCTTACCAGGCAACTATGGCTACACCTTC. Amino acids: CASSLPGNYGYTF. Supplemented by reference TRBV11-3 and TRBJ1-2, the full variable domain reads EAGVVQSPRYKIIEKKQPVAFWCNPISGHNTLYWYLQNLGQGPELLIRYENEEAVDDSQLPKDRFSAERLKGVDSTLKIQPAELGDSAVYLCASSLPGNYGYTFGSGTRLTVV.